The T cell receptor (beta chain) described here comes from a study of CD8 T cell repertoires and HIV-1 epitope variants. About the study: Twenty-five autologous and known Gag and Nef epitope variant peptides each stimulated T cells separately. IL-2, IL-7 and IL-15 were added on days 3 and 7 of roughly ten-day cultures. 1M T cells were kept uncultured as a baseline. Overall study findings and caveats: Some 10 antigen-specific TCR beta clonotypes were found; about 6 seemed cross-reactive to variants.

Method: immunoSEQ multiplex PCR; TCRdb's copy keeps in-frame clones and lacks some. Here the sample spans about 4,400 clones, approximately 71% being singletons. This clone is medium-sized. Its antigen is not known. The CDR3 runs to 13 residues. V gave up 11 bases and J gave up 5 bases, with 15 bases separating them. Germline V gene data show CDR1 as SNHLY and CDR2 as FYNNEI. This receptor was identified in a male donor with HIV. The V call is TRBV2, the J call TRBJ1-4, with TRBD1 as a possible D gene (6 bases). The sequenced sample consisted of cultured CD8+ T cells derived from PBMCs. The CDR3, as DNA: TGTGCCTGGGGGGGGCAGACCAATGAAAAACTGTTTTTT. This translates into CAWGGQTNEKLFF.